This entry features one T cell receptor (beta chain) sequence. This record belongs to a study of T cell changes during pregnancy in multiple sclerosis. CDR1 and CDR2 from the germline V gene are KGHSY and FQNENV. This CDR3 contains 13 residues. V gave up 2 bases and J gave up 5 bases, with 10 bases separating them. The repertoire was sequenced with immunoSEQ multiplex PCR; TCRdb's copy has only in-frame clones and lacks some. Of about 62,000 clones in the sample, about nine tenths were seen once. The chain is built from TRBV16 and TRBJ2-7; D is possibly TRBD2 (5 bases). Specimen: peripheral blood, collected in the first trimester of pregnancy. This receptor was obtained from a female donor with multiple sclerosis, enrolled in a pregnancy study. The CDR3 reads CASSQNTRDEQYF. CDR3 DNA: TGTGCCAGCAGCCAAAACACTAGGGACGAGCAGTACTTC.